The TCR beta chain described here comes from a study of blood T cell repertoires in COVID-19. Profiled with immunoSEQ multiplex PCR; TCRdb holds only in-frame clones, not every one. The sample includes 150,000 to 200,000 clones, around 81% of them seen just once. CDR3 length equals 13 residues. Germline values: CDR1 MGHRA, CDR2 YSYEKL. The V gene lost 1 base and the J gene lost 4 bases, with 7 bases spanning the gap. Sequencing used peripheral blood. The chain links TRBV4-1 to TRBJ1-2; D possibly corresponds to TRBD1 (5 bases). This TCR came from a man aged 60-69 years with active or convalescent COVID-19. The CDR3 spells CASSQAGVYGYTF. In DNA form, the CDR3 reads TGCGCCAGCAGCCAAGCGGGGGTCTATGGCTACACCTTC.